The rows below give T cell receptor beta chains drawn from one sample of a study of memory CD8 T cells in hepatitis C reinfection. Clones were sequenced by immunoSEQ multiplex PCR, and TCRdb holds only the in-frame ones, with some missing. The repertoire holds 35,000 to 55,000 clones, with roughly 90% as singletons. The sample taken for sequencing was naive CD8+ T cells sorted from blood. The receptors stem from a man younger than 30 with hepatitis C virus infection. Both conserved end residues are part of each CDR3. Fields, in order: V gene, D gene, CDR3 protein. D genes are given only for firm matches.

v_gene: TRBV6-5
d_gene: .
CDR3aa: CASSYGVAVEQFF

v_gene: TRBV5-1
d_gene: .
CDR3aa: CASSLGGTRNEQFF

v_gene: TRBV4-1
d_gene: .
CDR3aa: CASSLTTANTEAFF

v_gene: TRBV27
d_gene: .
CDR3aa: CASGGVSYGYTF

v_gene: TRBV19
d_gene: TRBD2
CDR3aa: CASSILAGGVKTQYF

v_gene: TRBV4-1
d_gene: .
CDR3aa: CASSQDGGARDTQYF

v_gene: TRBV7-8
d_gene: TRBD1
CDR3aa: CASSSEPTGTALDQPQHF

v_gene: TRBV7-9
d_gene: .
CDR3aa: CASSWSLRGRETQYF

v_gene: TRBV5-6
d_gene: TRBD2
CDR3aa: CASSTGAREGGTDTQYF

v_gene: TRBV4-1
d_gene: TRBD2
CDR3aa: CASSPTAPGTSGSVGYEQYF

v_gene: TRBV9
d_gene: .
CDR3aa: CASSVRGDLHQPQHF

v_gene: TRBV11-2
d_gene: .
CDR3aa: CASSLELGGAKGYTF

v_gene: TRBV5-1
d_gene: TRBD2
CDR3aa: CASIRGRGNEQFF

v_gene: TRBV5-5
d_gene: .
CDR3aa: CASSTGGIEDTQYF

v_gene: TRBV11-2
d_gene: TRBD2
CDR3aa: CASSLAPSGNQETQYF

v_gene: TRBV9
d_gene: TRBD1
CDR3aa: CASSAFPGTGVNYGYTF

v_gene: TRBV7-9
d_gene: TRBD2
CDR3aa: CASSLVWTSGQETQYF

v_gene: TRBV21-1
d_gene: .
CDR3aa: CASSGAGGRRTDTQYF

v_gene: TRBV4-1
d_gene: TRBD2
CDR3aa: CASSQVTGTSGSYEQYF

v_gene: TRBV13
d_gene: .
CDR3aa: CASSLRETGTGYEQYF

v_gene: TRBV27
d_gene: .
CDR3aa: CASSPGGVPYGYTF

v_gene: TRBV12-5
d_gene: .
CDR3aa: CASGLPLAGALTGELFF

v_gene: TRBV5-6
d_gene: .
CDR3aa: CASSLGQGRMNTEAFF

v_gene: TRBV7-8
d_gene: TRBD2
CDR3aa: CASSLIIGVMASGSDTQYF

v_gene: TRBV5-1
d_gene: .
CDR3aa: CASSLHPPAGALDGYTF

v_gene: TRBV5-6
d_gene: TRBD2
CDR3aa: CASSLGLAGGTDTQYF

v_gene: TRBV10-1
d_gene: TRBD1
CDR3aa: CASSELGTGFDEQYF

v_gene: TRBV2
d_gene: .
CDR3aa: CASMGENIQYF

v_gene: TRBV11-2
d_gene: .
CDR3aa: CASSLSQTGLNIQYF

v_gene: TRBV5-4
d_gene: .
CDR3aa: CASRGGGETQYF

v_gene: TRBV5-8
d_gene: TRBD1
CDR3aa: CASSPGQGGQETQYF

v_gene: TRBV4-1
d_gene: TRBD2
CDR3aa: CASSPLGAGGPSADTQYF

v_gene: TRBV7-6
d_gene: TRBD2
CDR3aa: CASSFLGGSGELFF

v_gene: TRBV9
d_gene: .
CDR3aa: CASSVTSLPYEQYF

v_gene: TRBV7-2
d_gene: TRBD2
CDR3aa: CASSHGTSGQETQYF

v_gene: TRBV7-2
d_gene: TRBD2
CDR3aa: CASSPTTSGGKYEQFF

v_gene: TRBV29-1
d_gene: .
CDR3aa: CSVEDSSGAETQYF

v_gene: TRBV5-1
d_gene: TRBD2
CDR3aa: CASSWASGGNNEQFF

v_gene: TRBV6-4
d_gene: TRBD2
CDR3aa: CASSDRLAGGPMSEQFF

v_gene: TRBV27
d_gene: .
CDR3aa: CASRSANTGELFF

v_gene: TRBV7-9
d_gene: TRBD1
CDR3aa: CASSRTGIGEKLFF

v_gene: TRBV7-9
d_gene: .
CDR3aa: CASSPPGSSDTQYF

v_gene: TRBV9
d_gene: TRBD2
CDR3aa: CASSSWGGSEQFF